The entry that follows covers one T cell receptor (beta chain) sequence. The entry originates in a study of control samples from healthy donors and cancer patients. The data were produced by immunoSEQ multiplex PCR, yet TCRdb's version contains in-frame clones alone and is incomplete. The repertoire has about 190,000 clones, 91% of them found once; the top ten carry about 1.7%. Sequenced material: blood. The clonotype originates from a man aged 25 to 45 in good health.

The CDR3 sequence: CASTQGSGVHEQYF. For the CDR3, the DNA is TGTGCCAGCACCCAGGGGAGTGGCGTCCACGAGCAGTACTTC. The genes are TRBV6-5 and TRBJ2-7; TRBD1 might be the D (6 bases). Trimming removed 7 bases at V and 5 bases at J, with 18 bases between. Germline CDR1 and CDR2: MNHEY and SVGAGI. The CDR3 spans 14 residues.